These 5 T cell receptor beta chains were sequenced from one sample in a study of identical twins. TCRdb reanalysed the 5' RACE reads using MiXCR and keeps one entry per CDR3 protein. This table holds about 490,000 distinct CDR3 sequences, 12% to 15% found once. Another study also made use of these data, one on yellow fever vaccine responses in identical twins.

Sequenced: CD4+ T cells sorted from blood. These receptors all come from a young woman in good health.

This clonotype was picked up a small number of times. The gene calls are TRBV6-1 and TRBJ1-1; D gene unclear. The length of the CDR3 is 14 residues. Deletions cut 6 bases from V and 8 bases from J, with 19 bases between. Germline V lookup: CDR1 MNHNS, CDR2 SASEGT. The CDR3 sequence: CASSRGEGWSEAFF. The CDR3 DNA reads as TGTGCCAGCAGCCGCGGGGAGGGCTGGAGCGAAGCTTTCTTT.

This sequence joins TRBV4-1 and TRBJ2-5, with 10 bases fitting TRBD2. The V segment lost 2 bases and the J segment 2 bases; nucleotides outside the gene matches: 20. Germline CDR1 and CDR2: MGHRA and YSYEKL. The length of the CDR3 is 21 residues. The CDR3 region has the DNA TGCGCCAGCAGCCAAACCACCTCGGCCGAAAGACTAGCGGGCATACAAGAGACCCAGTACTTC. Translation gives CASSQTTSAERLAGIQETQYF.

The chain recombines TRBV15 with TRBJ2-5, with D possibly matching TRBD2 (6 bases). The CDR3 extends over 15 amino acids. V lost 5 bases and J lost 2, with 15 bases in between. CDR1 and CDR2 (germline): LNHNV, YYDKDF (reference sequence). DNA for the CDR3: TGTGCCACCAGCTGGCTTCGGGGGTTACAAGAGACCCAGTACTTC. Protein product: CATSWLRGLQETQYF.

This clonotype was counted a few times. J is TRBJ2-1 and V is TRBV11-2, with D unclear. This CDR3 has 13 amino acids. Germline CDR1 SGHAT, CDR2 FQNNGV. The V end was cut by 1 base, the J end by 5 bases, with 6 bases between. The DNA for the CDR3 is TGTGCCAGCAGCTTAGTTTTCCACAATGAGCAGTTCTTC. Its translation: CASSLVFHNEQFF.

This clonotype was detected many times. The gene calls are TRBV7-8 and TRBJ1-5, with D hard to call. Germline CDR1 reads SGHVS; CDR2 reads FQNEAQ. This CDR3 comprises 13 residues. V was pared by 5 bases and J by 5 bases, with 10 bases between. The CDR3 nucleotides read TGTGCCAGCAGCCCTACAAGCGATCAGCCCCAGCATTTT. This codes for CASSPTSDQPQHF.